Listed below are T cell receptor beta chains from one sample, sequenced in a study of blood T cell repertoires in COVID-19. The assay was immunoSEQ multiplex PCR, and TCRdb's table has in-frame clones only and misses some. Among 240,000 or so clones listed, about 80% were seen once. What was sequenced was peripheral blood. These receptors all come from a woman at least 80 years old with acute or convalescent COVID-19. Each CDR3 is given with its conserved first and last residue. A D gene is named only where the DNA matches it firmly. Clone size is given for some rows only: seen once, a few or many times, or a class if the clone is expanded.

12,.,.,TRBV28,TRBJ1-5,CASTGSGQPQHF,TGTGCCAGCACGGGGAGTGGTCAGCCCCAGCATTTT
15,.,TRBD1,TRBV2,TRBJ1-2,CASSVFTGGEYGYTF,TGTGCCAGCAGTGTGTTTACAGGGGGGGAGTATGGCTACACCTTC
15,.,.,TRBV9,TRBJ1-3,CASSPPGFSGNTIYF,TGTGCCAGCAGTCCCCCGGGGTTTTCTGGAAACACCATATATTTT
17,.,TRBD1,TRBV10-1,TRBJ2-5,CASSMGRPGQGEETQYF,TGCGCCAGCTCCATGGGACGCCCGGGACAGGGGGAAGAGACCCAGTACTTC
16,.,TRBD1,TRBV5-4,TRBJ1-3,CASSSRGLNSGNTIYF,TGTGCCAGCAGCTCTAGGGGGCTTAACTCTGGAAACACCATATATTTT
15,few,TRBD1,TRBV6-1,TRBJ1-2,CASSEAMTGQYGYTF,TGTGCCAGCAGTGAAGCTATGACAGGGCAGTATGGCTACACCTTC
15,.,TRBD2,TRBV5-1,TRBJ2-2,CASSFNWEGTGELFF,TGCGCCAGCAGCTTCAACTGGGAGGGCACCGGGGAGCTGTTTTTT
14,few,TRBD1,TRBV28,TRBJ1-5,CASIWTGGNQPQHF,TGTGCCAGCATATGGACAGGGGGAAATCAGCCCCAGCATTTT
15,.,TRBD2,TRBV4-1,TRBJ2-1,CASSQEDGGANEQFF,TGCGCCAGCAGCCAAGAGGACGGGGGGGCCAATGAGCAGTTCTTC
14,.,TRBD1,TRBV11-2,TRBJ2-7,CASSLGTGPYEQYF,TGTGCCAGCAGCTTAGGGACAGGGCCCTACGAGCAGTACTTC
14,.,.,TRBV11-2,TRBJ1-1,CASSLGGSITEAFF,TGTGCCAGCAGCTTAGGGGGCAGTATCACTGAAGCTTTCTTT
13,.,.,TRBV27,TRBJ1-4,CASSLGDNEKLFF,TGTGCCAGCAGTCTAGGGGATAATGAAAAACTGTTTTTT
13,.,.,TRBV29-1,TRBJ1-1,CSGSPGHDSEAFF,TGCAGCGGGTCGCCAGGGCATGATTCTGAAGCTTTCTTT
15,.,.,TRBV24-1,TRBJ2-3,CATSDPWAKRSGQYF,TGTGCCACCAGTGACCCCTGGGCCAAAAGATCAGGGCAGTATTTT
10,.,.,TRBV6-4,TRBJ2-7,CARVIGTKYF,TGTGCCCGGGTGATCGGTACAAAGTACTTC
13,.,.,TRBV5-1,TRBJ2-5,CASSLEQQETQYF,TGCGCCAGCAGCTTGGAACAGCAAGAGACCCAGTACTTC
14,few,TRBD1,TRBV19,TRBJ1-2,CASRGTVSVGGYTF,TGTGCCAGTAGGGGGACAGTCTCAGTTGGTGGCTACACCTTC